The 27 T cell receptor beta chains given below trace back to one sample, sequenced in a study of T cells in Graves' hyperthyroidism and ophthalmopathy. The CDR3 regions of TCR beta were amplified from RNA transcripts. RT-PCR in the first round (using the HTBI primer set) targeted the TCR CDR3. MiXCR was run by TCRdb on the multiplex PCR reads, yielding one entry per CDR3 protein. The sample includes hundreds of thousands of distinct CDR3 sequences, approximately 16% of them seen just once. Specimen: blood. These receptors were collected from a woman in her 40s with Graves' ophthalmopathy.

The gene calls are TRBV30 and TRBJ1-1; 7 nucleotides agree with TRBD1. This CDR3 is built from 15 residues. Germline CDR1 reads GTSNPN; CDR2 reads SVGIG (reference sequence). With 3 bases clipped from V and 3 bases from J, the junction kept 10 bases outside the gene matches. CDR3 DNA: TGTGCCTGGAGGGCTCCCGACAGGGACTACACTGAAGCTTTCTTT. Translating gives CAWRAPDRDYTEAFF.

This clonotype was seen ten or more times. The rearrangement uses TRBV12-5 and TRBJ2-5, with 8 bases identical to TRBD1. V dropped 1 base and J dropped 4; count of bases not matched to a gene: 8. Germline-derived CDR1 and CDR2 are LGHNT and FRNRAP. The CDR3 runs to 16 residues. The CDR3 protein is CASGLAQGAPRETQYF. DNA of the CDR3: TGTGCTAGTGGTTTGGCTCAGGGGGCGCCGAGAGAGACCCAGTACTTC.

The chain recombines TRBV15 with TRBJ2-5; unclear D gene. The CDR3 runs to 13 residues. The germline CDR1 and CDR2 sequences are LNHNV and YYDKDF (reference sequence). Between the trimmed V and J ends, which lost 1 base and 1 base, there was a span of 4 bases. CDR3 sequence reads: CATSRAPQETQYF. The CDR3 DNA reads TGTGCCACCAGCAGAGCCCCCCAAGAGACCCAGTACTTC.

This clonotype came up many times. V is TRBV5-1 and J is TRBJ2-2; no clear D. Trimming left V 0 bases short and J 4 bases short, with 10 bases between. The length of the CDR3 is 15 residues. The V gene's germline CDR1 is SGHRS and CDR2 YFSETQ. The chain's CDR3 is CASSLAPGSTGELFF. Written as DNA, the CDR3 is TGCGCCAGCAGCTTGGCTCCGGGTAGCACCGGGGAGCTGTTTTTT.

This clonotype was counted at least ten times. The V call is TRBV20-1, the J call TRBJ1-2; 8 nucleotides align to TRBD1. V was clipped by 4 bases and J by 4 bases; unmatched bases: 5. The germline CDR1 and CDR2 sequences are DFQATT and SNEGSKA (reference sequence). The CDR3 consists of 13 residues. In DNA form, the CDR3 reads TGCAGTGCTACGGACAGGGTGATCTATGGCTACACCTTC. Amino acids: CSATDRVIYGYTF.

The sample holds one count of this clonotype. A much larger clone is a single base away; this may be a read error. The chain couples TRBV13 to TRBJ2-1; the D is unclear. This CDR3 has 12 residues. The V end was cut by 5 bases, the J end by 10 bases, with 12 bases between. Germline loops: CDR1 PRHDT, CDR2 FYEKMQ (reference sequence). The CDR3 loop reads CASSTTPYEQFF. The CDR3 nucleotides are TGTGCCAGCAGCACTACTCCATACGAGCAGTTCTTC.

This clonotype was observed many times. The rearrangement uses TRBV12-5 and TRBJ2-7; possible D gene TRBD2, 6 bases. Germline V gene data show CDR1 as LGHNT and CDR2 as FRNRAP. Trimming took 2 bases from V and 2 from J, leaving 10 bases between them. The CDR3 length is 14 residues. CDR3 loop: CASGLSGDPYEQYF. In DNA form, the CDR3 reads TGTGCTAGTGGTTTGTCGGGGGATCCCTACGAGCAGTACTTC.

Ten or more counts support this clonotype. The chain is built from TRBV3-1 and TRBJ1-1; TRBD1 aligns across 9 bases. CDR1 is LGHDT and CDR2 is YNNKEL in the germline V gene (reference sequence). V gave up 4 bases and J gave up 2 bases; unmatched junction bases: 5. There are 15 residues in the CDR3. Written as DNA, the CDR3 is TGTGCCAGCAGCCGATTGGGACAGGGAAACACTGAAGCTTTCTTT. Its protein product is CASSRLGQGNTEAFF.

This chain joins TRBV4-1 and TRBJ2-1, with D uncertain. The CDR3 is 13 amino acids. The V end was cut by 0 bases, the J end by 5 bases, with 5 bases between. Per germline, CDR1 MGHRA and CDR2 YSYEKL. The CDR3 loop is CASSQDGDNEQFF. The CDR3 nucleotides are TGCGCCAGCAGCCAAGATGGGGACAATGAGCAGTTCTTC.

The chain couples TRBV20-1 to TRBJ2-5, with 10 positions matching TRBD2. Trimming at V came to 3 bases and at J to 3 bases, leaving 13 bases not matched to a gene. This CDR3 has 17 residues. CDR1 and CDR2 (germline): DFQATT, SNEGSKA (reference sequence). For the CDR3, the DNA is TGCAGTGCTAGTAGGCTAGCGGGAGTAGGGATCAAAGAGACCCAGTACTTC. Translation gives CSASRLAGVGIKETQYF.

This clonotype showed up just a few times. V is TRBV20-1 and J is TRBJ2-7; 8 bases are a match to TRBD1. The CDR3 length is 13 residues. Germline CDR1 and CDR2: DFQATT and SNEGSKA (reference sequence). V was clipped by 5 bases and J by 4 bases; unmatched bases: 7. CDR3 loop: CSAGGQGNYEQYF. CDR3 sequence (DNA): TGCAGTGCTGGTGGACAGGGTAATTACGAGCAGTACTTC.

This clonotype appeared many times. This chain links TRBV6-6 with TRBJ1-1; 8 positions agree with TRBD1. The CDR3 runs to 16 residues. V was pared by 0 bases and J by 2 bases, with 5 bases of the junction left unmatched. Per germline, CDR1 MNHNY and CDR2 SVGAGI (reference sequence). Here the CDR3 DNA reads TGTGCCAGCAGTTACTCACCCGGACAGGGTAACACTGAAGCTTTCTTT. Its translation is CASSYSPGQGNTEAFF.

CDR3 coding DNA: TGTGCCAGCAGTCTAACCCCCGGGACTAGCTACTTCAATGAGCAGTTCTTC. It translates to CASSLTPGTSYFNEQFF. The chain has TRBV27 and TRBJ2-1; 9 bases are shared with TRBD2. The CDR3 runs 17 residues. The germline CDR1 and CDR2 sequences are MNHEY and SMNVEV (reference sequence). V trimming: 5 bases; J trimming: 6 bases; junction bases outside the gene matches: 14.

In nucleotides, the CDR3 is TGTGCCAGCAGTTTTGCGGGTTTCACCGGGGAGCTGTTTTTT. This codes for CASSFAGFTGELFF. The chain employs TRBV28 and TRBJ2-2, with D maybe TRBD2 (5 bases). Germline CDR1 is MDHEN and CDR2 is SYDVKM. Trimming took off 3 bases at V and 4 bases at J, with 9 bases between the two ends. The CDR3 totals 14 residues. Full variable domain (outside the CDR3, taken from reference TRBV28 and TRBJ2-2): DVKVTQSSRYLVKRTGEKVFLECVQDMDHENMFWYRQDPGLGLRLIYFSYDVKMKEKGDIPEGYSVSREKKERFSLILESASTNQTSMYLCASSFAGFTGELFFGEGSRLTVL.

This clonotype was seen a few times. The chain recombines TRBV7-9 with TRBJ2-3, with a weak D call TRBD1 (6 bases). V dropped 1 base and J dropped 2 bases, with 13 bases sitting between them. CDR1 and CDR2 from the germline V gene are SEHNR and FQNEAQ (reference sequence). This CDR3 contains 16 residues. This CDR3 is CASSLGDRSFTDTQYF. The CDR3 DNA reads TGTGCCAGCAGCTTAGGAGACAGGTCGTTCACAGATACGCAGTATTTT.

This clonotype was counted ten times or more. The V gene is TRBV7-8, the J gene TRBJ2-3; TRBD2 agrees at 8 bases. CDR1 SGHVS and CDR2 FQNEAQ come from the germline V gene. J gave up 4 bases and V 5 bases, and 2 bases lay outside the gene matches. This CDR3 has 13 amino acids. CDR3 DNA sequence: TGTGCCAGCAGCAAGGGACTAGCAGATACGCAGTATTTT. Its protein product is CASSKGLADTQYF.

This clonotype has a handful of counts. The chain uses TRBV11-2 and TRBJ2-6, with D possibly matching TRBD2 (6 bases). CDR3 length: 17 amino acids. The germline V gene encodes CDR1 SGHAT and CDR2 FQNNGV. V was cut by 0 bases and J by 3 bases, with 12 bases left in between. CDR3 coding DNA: TGTGCCAGCAGCTTAGATTCGGGGGTCCTTGGGGCCAACGTCCTGACTTTC. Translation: CASSLDSGVLGANVLTF.

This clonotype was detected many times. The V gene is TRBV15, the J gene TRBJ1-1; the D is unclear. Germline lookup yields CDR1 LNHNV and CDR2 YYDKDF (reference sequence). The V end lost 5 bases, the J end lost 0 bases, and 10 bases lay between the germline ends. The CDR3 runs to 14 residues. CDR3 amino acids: CATSPGRLNTEAFF. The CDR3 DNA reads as TGTGCCACCAGCCCAGGACGGCTGAACACTGAAGCTTTCTTT.

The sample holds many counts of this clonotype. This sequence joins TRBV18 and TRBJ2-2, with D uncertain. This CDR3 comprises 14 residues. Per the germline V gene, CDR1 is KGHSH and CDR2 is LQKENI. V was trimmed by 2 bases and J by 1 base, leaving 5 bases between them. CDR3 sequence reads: CASSPMQNTGELFF. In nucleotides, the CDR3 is TGTGCCAGCTCACCAATGCAGAACACCGGGGAGCTGTTTTTT. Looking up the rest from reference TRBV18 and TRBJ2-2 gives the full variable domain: NAGVMQNPRHLVRRRGQEARLRCSPMKGHSHVYWYRQLPEEGLKFMVYLQKENIIDESGMPKERFSAEFPKEGPSILRIQQVVRGDSAAYFCASSPMQNTGELFFGEGSRLTVL.

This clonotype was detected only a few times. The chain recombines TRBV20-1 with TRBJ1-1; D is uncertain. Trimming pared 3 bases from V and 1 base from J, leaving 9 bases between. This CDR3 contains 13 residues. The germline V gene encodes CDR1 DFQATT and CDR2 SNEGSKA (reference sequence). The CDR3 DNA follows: TGCAGTGCTAGGTCGACGGGGAACACTGAAGCTTTCTTT. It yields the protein CSARSTGNTEAFF.

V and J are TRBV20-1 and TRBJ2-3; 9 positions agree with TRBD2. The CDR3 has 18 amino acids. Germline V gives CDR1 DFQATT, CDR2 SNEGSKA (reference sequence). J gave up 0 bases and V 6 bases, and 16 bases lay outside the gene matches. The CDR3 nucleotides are TGCAGTGCAACCGGGACTAGCTACCCCCGTGCTAGCACAGATACGCAGTATTTT. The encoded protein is CSATGTSYPRASTDTQYF.

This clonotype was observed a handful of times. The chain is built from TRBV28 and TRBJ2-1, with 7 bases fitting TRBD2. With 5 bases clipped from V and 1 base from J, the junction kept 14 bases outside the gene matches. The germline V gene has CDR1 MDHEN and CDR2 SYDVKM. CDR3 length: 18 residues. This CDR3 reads CASSPTSRGVMSYNEQFF. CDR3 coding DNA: TGTGCCAGCAGTCCCACTAGCCGGGGGGTGATGTCCTACAATGAGCAGTTCTTC.

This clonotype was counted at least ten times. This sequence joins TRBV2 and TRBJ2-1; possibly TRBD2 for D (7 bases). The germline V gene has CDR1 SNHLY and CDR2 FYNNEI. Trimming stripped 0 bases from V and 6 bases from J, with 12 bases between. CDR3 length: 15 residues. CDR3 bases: TGTGCCAGCAGTGAAGCAAGGGGAGGGGGCAATGAGCAGTTCTTC. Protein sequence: CASSEARGGGNEQFF.

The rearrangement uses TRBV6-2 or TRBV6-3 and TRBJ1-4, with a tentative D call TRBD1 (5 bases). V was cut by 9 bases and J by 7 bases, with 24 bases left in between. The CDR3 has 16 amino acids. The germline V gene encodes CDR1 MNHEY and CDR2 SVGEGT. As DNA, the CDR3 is TGTGCCAGTTCGCCGGGACGGAGGTTGTCGTTTGAAAAACTGTTTTTT. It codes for CASSPGRRLSFEKLFF.

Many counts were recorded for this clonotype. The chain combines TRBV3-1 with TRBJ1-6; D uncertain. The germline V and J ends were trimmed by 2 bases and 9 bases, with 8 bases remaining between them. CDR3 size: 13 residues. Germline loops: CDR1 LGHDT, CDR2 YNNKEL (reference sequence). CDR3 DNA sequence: TGTGCCAGCAGCCAACAGGCGAGTTCACCCCTCCACTTT. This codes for CASSQQASSPLHF. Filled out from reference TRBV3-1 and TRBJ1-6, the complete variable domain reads DTAVSQTPKYLVTQMGNDKSIKCEQNLGHDTMYWYKQDSKKFLKIMFSYNNKELIINETVPNRFSPKSPDKAHLNLHINSLELGDSAVYFCASSQQASSPLHFGNGTRLTVT.

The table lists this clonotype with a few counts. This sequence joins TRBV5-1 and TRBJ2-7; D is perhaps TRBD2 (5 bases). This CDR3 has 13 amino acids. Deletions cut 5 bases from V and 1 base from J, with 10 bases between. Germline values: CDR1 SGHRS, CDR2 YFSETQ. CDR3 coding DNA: TGCGCCAGCAGGGAGGAGATTTCCTACGAGCAGTACTTC. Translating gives CASREEISYEQYF.

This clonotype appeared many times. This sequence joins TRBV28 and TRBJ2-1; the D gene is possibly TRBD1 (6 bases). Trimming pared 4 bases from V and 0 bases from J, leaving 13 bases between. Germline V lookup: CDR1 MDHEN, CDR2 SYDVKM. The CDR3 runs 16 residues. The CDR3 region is CASSSRGLSSYNEQFF. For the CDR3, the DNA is TGTGCCAGCAGTTCGAGGGGGTTGAGCTCCTACAATGAGCAGTTCTTC.